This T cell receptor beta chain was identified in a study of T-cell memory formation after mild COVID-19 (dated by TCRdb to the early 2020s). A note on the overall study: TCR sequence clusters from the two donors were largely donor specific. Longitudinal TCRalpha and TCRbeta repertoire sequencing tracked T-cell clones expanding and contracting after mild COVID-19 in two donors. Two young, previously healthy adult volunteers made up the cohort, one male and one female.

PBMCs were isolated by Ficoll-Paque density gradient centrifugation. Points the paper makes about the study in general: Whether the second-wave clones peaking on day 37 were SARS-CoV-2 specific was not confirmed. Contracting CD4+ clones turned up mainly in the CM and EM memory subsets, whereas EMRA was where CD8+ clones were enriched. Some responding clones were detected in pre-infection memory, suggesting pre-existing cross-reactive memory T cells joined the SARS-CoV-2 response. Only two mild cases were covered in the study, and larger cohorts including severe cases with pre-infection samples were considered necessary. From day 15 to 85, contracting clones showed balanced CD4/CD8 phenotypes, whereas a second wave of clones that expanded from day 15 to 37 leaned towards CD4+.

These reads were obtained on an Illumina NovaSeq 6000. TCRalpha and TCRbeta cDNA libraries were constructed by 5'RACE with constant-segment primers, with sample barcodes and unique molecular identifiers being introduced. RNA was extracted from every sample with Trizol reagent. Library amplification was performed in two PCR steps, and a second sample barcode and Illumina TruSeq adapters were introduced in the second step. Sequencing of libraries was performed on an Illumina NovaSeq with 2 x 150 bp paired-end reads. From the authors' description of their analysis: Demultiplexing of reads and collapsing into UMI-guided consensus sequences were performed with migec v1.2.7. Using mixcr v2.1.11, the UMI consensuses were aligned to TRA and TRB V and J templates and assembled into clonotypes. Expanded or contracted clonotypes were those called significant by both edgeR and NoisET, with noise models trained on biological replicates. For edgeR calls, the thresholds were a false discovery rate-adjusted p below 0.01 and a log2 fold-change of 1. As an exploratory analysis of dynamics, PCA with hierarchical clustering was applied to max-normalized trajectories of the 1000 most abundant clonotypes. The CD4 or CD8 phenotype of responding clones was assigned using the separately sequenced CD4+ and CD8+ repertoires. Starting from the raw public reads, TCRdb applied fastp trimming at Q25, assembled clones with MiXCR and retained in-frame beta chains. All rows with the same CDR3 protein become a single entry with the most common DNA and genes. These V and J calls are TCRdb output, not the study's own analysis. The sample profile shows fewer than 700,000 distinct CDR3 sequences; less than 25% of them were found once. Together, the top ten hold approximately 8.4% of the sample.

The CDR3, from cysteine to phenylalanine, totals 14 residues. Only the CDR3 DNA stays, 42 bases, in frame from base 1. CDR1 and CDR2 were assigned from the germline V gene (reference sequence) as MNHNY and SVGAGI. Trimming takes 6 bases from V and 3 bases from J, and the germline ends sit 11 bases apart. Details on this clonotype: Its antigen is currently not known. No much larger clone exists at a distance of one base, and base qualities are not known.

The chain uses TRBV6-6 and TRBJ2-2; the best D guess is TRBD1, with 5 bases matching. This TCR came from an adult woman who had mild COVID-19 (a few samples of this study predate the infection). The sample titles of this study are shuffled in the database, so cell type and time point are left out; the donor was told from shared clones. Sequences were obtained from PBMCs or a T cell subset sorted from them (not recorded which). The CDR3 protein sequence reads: CASSSDRHTGELFF. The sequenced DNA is TGTGCCAGCAGCTCAGACAGACACACCGGGGAGCTGTTTTTT.